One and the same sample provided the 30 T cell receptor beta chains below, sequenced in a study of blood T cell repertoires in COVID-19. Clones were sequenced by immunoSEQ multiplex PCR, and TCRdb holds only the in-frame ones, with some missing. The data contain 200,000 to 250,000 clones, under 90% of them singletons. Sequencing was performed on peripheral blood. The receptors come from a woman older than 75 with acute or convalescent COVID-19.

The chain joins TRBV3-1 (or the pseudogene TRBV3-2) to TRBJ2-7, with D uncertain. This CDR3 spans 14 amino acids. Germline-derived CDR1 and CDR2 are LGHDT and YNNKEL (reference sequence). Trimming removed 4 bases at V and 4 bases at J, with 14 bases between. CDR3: CASSLYYSPYEQYF. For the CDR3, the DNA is TGTGCCAGCAGCCTTTATTATAGCCCATACGAGCAGTACTTC.

CDR3: CASSYSQRGGSYEQYF. In nucleotides, the CDR3 is TGTGCCAGCAGTTACTCCCAGCGGGGGGGCTCCTACGAGCAGTACTTC. The chain has TRBV6-5 and TRBJ2-7, with 10 bases identical to TRBD2. The CDR3 has 16 residues. V lost 0 bases, J lost 0 bases, and 2 bases stayed unmatched. Germline assignment: CDR1 MNHEY and CDR2 SVGAGI.

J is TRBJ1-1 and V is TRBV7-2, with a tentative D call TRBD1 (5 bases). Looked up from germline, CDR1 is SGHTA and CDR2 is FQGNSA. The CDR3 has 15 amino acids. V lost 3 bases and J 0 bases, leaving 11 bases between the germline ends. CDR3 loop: CASSFSGQLNTEAFF. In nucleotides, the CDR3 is TGTGCCAGCAGCTTTTCAGGACAATTGAACACTGAAGCTTTCTTT.

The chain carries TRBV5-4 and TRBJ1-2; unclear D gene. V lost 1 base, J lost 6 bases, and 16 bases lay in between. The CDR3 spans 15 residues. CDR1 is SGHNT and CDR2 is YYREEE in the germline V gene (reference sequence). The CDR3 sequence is CASSLIGGRGNGYTF. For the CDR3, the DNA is TGTGCCAGCAGCTTGATAGGAGGGAGAGGAAATGGCTACACCTTC.

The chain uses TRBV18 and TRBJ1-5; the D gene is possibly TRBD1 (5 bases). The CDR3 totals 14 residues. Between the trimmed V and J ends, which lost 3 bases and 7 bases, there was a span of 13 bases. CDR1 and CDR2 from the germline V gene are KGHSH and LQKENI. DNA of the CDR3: TGTGCCAGCTCACCTTCCGGGACTGGGCAGCCCCAGCATTTT. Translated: CASSPSGTGQPQHF.

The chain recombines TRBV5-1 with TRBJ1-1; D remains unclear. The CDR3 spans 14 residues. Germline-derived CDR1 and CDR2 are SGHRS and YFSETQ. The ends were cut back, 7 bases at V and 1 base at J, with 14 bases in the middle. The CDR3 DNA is TGCGCCAGCGGCAACCGGGAATGGAACACTGAAGCTTTCTTT. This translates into CASGNREWNTEAFF.

The CDR3 loop reads CASSVGPRGNTEAFF. DNA of the CDR3: TGTGCCAGCAGCGTAGGGCCAAGGGGGAACACTGAAGCTTTCTTT. The chain combines TRBV9 with TRBJ1-1; D might be TRBD1 (5 bases). This CDR3 has 15 residues. V was clipped by 0 bases and J by 1 base, with 10 bases between them. Germline values: CDR1 SGDLS, CDR2 YYNGEE.

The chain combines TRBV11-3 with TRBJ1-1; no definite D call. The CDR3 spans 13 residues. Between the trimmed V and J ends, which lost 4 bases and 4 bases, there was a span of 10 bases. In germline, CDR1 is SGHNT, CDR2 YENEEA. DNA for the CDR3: TGTGCCAGCAGCTCCCGGCGGGCCACTGAAGCTTTCTTT. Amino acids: CASSSRRATEAFF.

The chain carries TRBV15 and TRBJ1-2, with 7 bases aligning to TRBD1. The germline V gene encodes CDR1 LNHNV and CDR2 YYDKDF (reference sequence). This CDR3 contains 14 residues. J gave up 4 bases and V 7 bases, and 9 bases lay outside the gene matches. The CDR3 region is CATTLWAGGYGYTF. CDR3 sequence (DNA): TGTGCCACCACCCTATGGGCAGGGGGCTATGGCTACACCTTC.

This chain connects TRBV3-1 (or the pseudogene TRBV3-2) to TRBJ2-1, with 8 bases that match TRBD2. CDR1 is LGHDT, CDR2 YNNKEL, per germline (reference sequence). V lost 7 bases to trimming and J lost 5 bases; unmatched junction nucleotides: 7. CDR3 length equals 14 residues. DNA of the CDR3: TGTGCCAGCAACCCTAGCGGGCGAGACAATGAGCAGTTCTTC. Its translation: CASNPSGRDNEQFF.

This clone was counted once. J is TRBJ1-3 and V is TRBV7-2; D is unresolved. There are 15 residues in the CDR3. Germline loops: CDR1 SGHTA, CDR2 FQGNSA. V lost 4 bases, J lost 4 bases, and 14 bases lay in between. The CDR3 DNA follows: TGTGCCAGCAGCTCGGGCCTCGGCGGGGGAAACACCATATATTTT. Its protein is CASSSGLGGGNTIYF.

CDR3 bases: TGCGCCAGCAGCGAGACGACAGGGAGTTACTACGAGCAGTACTTC. This encodes CASSETTGSYYEQYF. The chain is built from TRBV5-1 and TRBJ2-7, with 7 bases lining up with TRBD1. With 4 bases clipped from V and 3 bases from J, the junction kept 10 bases outside the gene matches. This CDR3 contains 15 residues. The germline V gene encodes CDR1 SGHRS and CDR2 YFSETQ.

CDR3 in amino acids: CASSRGLDGYTF. In DNA, the CDR3 is TGTGCCAGCAGTCGAGGGTTGGACGGCTACACCTTC. This rearrangement joins TRBV2 to TRBJ1-2; D remains unclear. CDR1 is SNHLY and CDR2 is FYNNEI in the germline V gene. CDR3 size: 12 residues. V lost 5 bases, J lost 8 bases, and 12 bases lay in between.

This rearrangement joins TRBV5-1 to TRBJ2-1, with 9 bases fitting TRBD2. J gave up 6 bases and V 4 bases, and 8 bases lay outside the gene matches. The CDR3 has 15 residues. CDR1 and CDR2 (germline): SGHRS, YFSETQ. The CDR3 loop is CASSAGGTIGNEQFF. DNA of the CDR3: TGCGCCAGCAGCGCGGGGGGGACTATCGGCAATGAGCAGTTCTTC.

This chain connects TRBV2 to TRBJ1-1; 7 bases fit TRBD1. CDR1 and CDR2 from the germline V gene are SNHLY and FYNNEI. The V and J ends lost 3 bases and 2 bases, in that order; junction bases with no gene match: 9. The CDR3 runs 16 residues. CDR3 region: CASSDRTRGSNTEAFF. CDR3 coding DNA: TGTGCCAGCAGTGACCGTACCAGGGGGTCAAACACTGAAGCTTTCTTT.

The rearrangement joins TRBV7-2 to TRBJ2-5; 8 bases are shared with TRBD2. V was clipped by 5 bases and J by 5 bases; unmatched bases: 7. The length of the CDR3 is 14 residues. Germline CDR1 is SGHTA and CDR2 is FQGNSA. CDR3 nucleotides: TGTGCCAGCAGCCCCACGGGGGGGCCTGAGACCCAGTACTTC. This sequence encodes CASSPTGGPETQYF.

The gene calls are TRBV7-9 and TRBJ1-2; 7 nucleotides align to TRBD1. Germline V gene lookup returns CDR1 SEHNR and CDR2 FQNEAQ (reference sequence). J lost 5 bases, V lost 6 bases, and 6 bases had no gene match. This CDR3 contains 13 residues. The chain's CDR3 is CASSLDRAYGYTF. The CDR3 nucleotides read TGTGCCAGCAGTCTCGACAGGGCGTATGGCTACACCTTC.

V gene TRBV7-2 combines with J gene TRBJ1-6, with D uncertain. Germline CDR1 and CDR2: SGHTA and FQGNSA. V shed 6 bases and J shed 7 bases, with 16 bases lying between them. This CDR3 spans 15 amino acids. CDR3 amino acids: CASRPAGLANSPLHF. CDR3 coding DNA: TGTGCCAGCAGACCAGCTGGACTGGCAAATTCACCCCTCCACTTT.

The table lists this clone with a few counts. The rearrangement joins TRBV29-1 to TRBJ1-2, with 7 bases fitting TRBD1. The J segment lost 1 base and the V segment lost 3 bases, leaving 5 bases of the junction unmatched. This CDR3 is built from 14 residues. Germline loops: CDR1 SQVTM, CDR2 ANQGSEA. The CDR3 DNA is TGCAGCGTTGATACCCCAGGGGGTAACTATGGCTACACCTTC. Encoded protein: CSVDTPGGNYGYTF. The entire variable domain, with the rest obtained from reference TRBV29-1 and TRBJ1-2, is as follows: SAVISQKPSRDICQRGTSLTIQCQVDSQVTMMFWYRQQPGQSLTLIATANQGSEATYESGFVIDKFPISRPNLTFSTLTVSNMSPEDSSIYLCSVDTPGGNYGYTFGSGTRLTVV.

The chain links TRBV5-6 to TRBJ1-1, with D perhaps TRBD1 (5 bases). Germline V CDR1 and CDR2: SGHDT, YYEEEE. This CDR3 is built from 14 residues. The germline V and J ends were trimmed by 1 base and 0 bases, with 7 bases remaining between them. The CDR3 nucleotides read TGTGCCAGCAGCTTGCCAGGGTTGAACACTGAAGCTTTCTTT. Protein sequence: CASSLPGLNTEAFF.

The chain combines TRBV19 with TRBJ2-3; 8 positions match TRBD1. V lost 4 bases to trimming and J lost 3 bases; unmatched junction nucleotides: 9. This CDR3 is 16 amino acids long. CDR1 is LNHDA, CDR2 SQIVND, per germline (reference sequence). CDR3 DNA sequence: TGTGCCAGTAGTACCGACAGGGGAGGAGGAACAGATACGCAGTATTTT. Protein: CASSTDRGGGTDTQYF.

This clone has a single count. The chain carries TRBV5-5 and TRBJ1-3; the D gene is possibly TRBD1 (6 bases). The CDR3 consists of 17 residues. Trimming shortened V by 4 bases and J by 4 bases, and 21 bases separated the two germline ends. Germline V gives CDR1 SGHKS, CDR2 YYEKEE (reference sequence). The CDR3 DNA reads TGTGCCAGCAGCCCATTTAGCAGGGGCGTTTACGGAAACACCATATATTTT. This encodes CASSPFSRGVYGNTIYF.

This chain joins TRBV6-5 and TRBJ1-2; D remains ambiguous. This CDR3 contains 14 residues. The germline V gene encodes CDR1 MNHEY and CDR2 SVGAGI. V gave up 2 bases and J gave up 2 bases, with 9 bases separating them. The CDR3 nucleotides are TGTGCCAGCAGTTACCCCCCCAGGAACTATGGCTACACCTTC. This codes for CASSYPPRNYGYTF.

For the CDR3, the DNA is TGTGCCAGCAGCTTCGGCAGGAGCACAGATACGCAGTATTTT. It specifies CASSFGRSTDTQYF. The rearrangement links TRBV11-3 to TRBJ2-3, with D unclear. CDR1 and CDR2 (germline): SGHNT, YENEEA. This CDR3 region has 14 residues. V was shortened by 3 bases and J by 0 bases, with 7 bases between the two germline ends.

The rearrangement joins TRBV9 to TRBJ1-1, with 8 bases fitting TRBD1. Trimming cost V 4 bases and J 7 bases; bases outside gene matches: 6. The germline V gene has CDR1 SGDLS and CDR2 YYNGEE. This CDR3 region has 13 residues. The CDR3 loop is CASSLQGASEAFF. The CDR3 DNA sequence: TGTGCCAGCAGCCTCCAGGGGGCCAGTGAAGCTTTCTTT.

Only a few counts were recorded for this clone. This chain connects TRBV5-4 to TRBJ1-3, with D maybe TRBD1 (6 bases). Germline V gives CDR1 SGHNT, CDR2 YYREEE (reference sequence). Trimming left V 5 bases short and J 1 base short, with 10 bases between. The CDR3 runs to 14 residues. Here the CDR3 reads CASRPQGSGNTIYF. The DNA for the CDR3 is TGTGCCAGCAGACCGCAGGGGTCTGGAAACACCATATATTTT.

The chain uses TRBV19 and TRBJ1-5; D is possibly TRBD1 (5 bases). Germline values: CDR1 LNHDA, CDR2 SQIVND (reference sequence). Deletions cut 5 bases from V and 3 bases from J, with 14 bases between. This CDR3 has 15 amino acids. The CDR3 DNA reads TGTGCCAGTAGTTTGGGGGGAATATTCAATCAGCCCCAGCATTTT. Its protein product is CASSLGGIFNQPQHF.

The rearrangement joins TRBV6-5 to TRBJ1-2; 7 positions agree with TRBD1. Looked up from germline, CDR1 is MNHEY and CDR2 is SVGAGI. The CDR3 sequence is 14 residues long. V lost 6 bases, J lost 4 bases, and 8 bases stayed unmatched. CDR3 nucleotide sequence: TGTGCCAGCAGCGCCGAGGACAGGATCTATGGCTACACCTTC. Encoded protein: CASSAEDRIYGYTF.

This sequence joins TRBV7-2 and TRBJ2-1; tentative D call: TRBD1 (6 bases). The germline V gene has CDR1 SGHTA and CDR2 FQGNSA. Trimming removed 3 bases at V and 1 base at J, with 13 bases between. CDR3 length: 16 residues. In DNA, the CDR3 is TGTGCCAGCAGCTTCTCCTTAGGGGGTTCCTACAATGAGCAGTTCTTC. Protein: CASSFSLGGSYNEQFF.

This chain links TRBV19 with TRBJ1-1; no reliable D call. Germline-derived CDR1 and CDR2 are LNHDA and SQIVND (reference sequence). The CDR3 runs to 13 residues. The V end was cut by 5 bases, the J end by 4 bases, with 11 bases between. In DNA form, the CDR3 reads TGTGCCAGTAGTTTCTTGGACTTCACTGAAGCTTTCTTT. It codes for CASSFLDFTEAFF.